Described below is a single TCR beta chain sequence and its context. Its antigen remains unidentified. No base-level quality is on record; no much larger clone is a single base apart. The immunoSEQ Assay was used to sequence TCRbeta CDR3 regions. After extraction, genomic DNA underwent amplification by bias-controlled multiplex PCR, followed by high-throughput sequencing. In the original analysis: To quantify the absolute abundance of each unique TCRbeta CDR3 region, sequences were collapsed and filtered. T cell fraction was estimated by normalization of TCRbeta template counts to usable DNA, with usable DNA being measured through amplification of reference genes present in all nucleated cells. Repertoire TCRs were annotated as SARS-CoV-2-specific when V gene, CDR3 amino acid sequence and J gene were exactly matched to a known reactive TCR set. MIRA supplied the reference SARS-CoV-2 TCR set, which was filtered for enrichment in COVID-19-positive ImmuneCODE repertoires so that public or cross-reactive TCRs were removed. Using the MIRA antigens, annotated TCRs were further analysed by specific ORF or by position within an ORF. Breadth was defined as annotated unique rearrangements over total unique productive rearrangements; depth was the summed frequency of those rearrangements. Group comparisons of TCR breadth used two-sided Wilcoxon rank-sum tests. TCRdb's version of the immuneACCESS table is confined to in-frame rearrangements and falls short of the full clone set. An unresolved V gene accounts for under half of the shortfall where checked; the remainder is of unknown origin. D and trimming come from the DNA, and the V and J calls and clone size come from that table. Recorded for this sample are 440,000 or so clones; less than 95% of them occurred a single time. Roughly 4.3% of the sample is in the top ten clones.

This sample's treatment or condition label indicates: roughly 19 received Ad26.COV2.S at low or high dose, single or two shots; roughly 5 received placebo; per-sample allocation not given. Repertoires of vaccine and placebo recipients were sequenced from samples collected on day 63 after the first injection. Cohort 1b enrolled roughly 25 adults aged 18-55 years at a single site in Boston, USA, between 29 July and 7 August 2020. Ad26.COV2.S consisted of a replication-incompetent adenovirus type 26 vector by which a prefusion-stabilized SARS-CoV-2 spike protein from the original Wuhan strain was expressed. The sample comes from a study of Ad26.COV2.S vaccination and SARS-CoV-2 variants (dated by TCRdb to about 2021). Regarding the research as a whole: Vaccine-arm donors were drawn from COV1001, a multicentre, randomized, double-blind, placebo-controlled phase I-IIa trial of Ad26.COV2.S in healthy adults. Ad26.COV2.S was administered intramuscularly at a dose of 5x10^10 or 1x10^11 viral particles, either as one shot or as two shots given 56 days apart. Sequencing of the TCRbeta repertoire served to evaluate the specificity and breadth of SARS-CoV-2-reactive T cell receptors following Ad26.COV2.S vaccination. A total of some 30 samples were included in the TCR-sequenced set, comprising about 20 Ad26.COV2.S vaccine recipients, 5 placebo recipients and 8 SARS-CoV-2 convalescent individuals. Trial participants were randomized into five groups of five, in which low-dose or high-dose Ad26.COV2.S was given once or twice, or placebo was given on both occasions. Blinding of investigators to trial group allocation was maintained during experiments and outcome assessment.

Study-level results and caveats: The study lacked the statistical power to compare responses across vaccine doses or regimens. Spike-specific TCR breadth was higher in Ad26.COV2.S recipients than in placebo recipients (P = 0.0014). After vaccination, substantial breadth of spike-specific CD8+ and CD4+ T cell responses was reported. It was noted by the authors that total T cell responses may have been underestimated by the TCR breadth and depth analyses. Non-spike TCR breadth was comparable between vaccine and placebo recipients, consistent with the vaccine containing only spike.

Per the germline V gene, SGHDN is the CDR1 and FVKESK is the CDR2. Including the terminal cysteine and phenylalanine, the CDR3 comprises 13 residues. The entry retains the CDR3 DNA only, 39 bases that are in frame from base 1. Cut back by 4 bases and 7 bases, the V and J ends lie 13 bases apart. Recombination joined TRBV14 with TRBJ2-5; TRBD1 is a weak D gene call, 6 bases matching. The origin of this receptor is a person aged 18-65 years who received the Ad26.COV2.S COVID-19 vaccine or a placebo. The specimen was peripheral blood, collected in a trial of Ad26.COV2.S vaccine versus placebo. The DNA is TGTGCCAGCAGCCCACAGGGTGTGTGGACCCAGTACTTC. The translation is CASSPQGVWTQYF. With all but the CDR3 taken from the reference TRBV14 and TRBJ2-5 genes, the full variable domain is: EAGVTQFPSHSVIEKGQTVTLRCDPISGHDNLYWYRRVMGKEIKFLLHFVKESKQDESGMPNNRFLAERTGGTYSTLKVQPAELEDSGVYFCASSPQGVWTQYFGPGTRLLVL.